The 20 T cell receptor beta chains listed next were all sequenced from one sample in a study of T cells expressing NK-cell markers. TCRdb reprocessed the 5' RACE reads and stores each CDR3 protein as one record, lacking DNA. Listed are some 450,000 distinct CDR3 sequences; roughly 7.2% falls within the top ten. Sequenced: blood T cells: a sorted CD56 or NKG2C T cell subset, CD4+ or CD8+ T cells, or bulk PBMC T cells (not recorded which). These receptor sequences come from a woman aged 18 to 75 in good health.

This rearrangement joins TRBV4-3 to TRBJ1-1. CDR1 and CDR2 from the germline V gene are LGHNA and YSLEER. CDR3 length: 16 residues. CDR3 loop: CASSHLLAGGNTEAFF.

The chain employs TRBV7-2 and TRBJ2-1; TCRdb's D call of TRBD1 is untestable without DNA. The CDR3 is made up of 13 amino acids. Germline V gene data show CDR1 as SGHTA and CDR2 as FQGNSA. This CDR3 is CASSLDGRNEQFF.

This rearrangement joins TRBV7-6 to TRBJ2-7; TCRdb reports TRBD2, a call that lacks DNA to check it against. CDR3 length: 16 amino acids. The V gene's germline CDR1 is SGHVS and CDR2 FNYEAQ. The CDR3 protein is CASSLDTSGGPYEQYF.

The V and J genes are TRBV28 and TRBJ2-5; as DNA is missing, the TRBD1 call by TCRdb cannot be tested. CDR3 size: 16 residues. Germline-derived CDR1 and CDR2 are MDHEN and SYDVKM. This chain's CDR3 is CASSSLGRDVQETQYF.

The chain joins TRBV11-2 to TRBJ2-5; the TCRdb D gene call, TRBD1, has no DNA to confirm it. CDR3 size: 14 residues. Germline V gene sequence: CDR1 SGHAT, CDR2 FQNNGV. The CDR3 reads CASSHLRQGETQYF.

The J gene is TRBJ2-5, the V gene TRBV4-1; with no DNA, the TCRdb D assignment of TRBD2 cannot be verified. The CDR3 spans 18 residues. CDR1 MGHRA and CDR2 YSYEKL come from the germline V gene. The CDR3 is CASSDRLAGGMYQETQYF.

The CDR3 region is CASSPNRGLGNTIYF. V and J are TRBV12-3 or TRBV12-4 and TRBJ1-3; TCRdb calls TRBD1, which cannot be checked without DNA. CDR3 size: 15 residues.

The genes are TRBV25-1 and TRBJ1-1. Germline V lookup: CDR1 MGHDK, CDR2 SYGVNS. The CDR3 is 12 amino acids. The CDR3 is CASSVTGSEAFF.

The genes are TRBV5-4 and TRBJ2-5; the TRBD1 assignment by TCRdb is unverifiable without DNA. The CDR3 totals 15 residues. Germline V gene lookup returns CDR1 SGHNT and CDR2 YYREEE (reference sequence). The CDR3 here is CASSPRAGGSETQYF.

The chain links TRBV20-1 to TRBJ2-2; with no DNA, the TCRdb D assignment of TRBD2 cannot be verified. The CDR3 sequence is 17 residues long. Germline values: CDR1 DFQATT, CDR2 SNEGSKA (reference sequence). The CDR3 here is CSARAQGLAVNTGELFF.

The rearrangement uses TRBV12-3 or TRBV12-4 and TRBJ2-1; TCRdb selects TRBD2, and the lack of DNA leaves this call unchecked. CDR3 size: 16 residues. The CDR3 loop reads CASSLGGLANKNEQFF.

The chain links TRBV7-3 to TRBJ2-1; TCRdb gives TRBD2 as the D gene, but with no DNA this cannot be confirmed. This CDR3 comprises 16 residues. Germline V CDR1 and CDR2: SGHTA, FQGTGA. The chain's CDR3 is CASSLSAGSPLDEQFF. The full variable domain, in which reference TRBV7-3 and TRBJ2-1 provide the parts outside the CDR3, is GAGVSQTPSNKVTEKGKYVELRCDPISGHTALYWYRQSLGQGPEFLIYFQGTGAADDSGLPNDRFFAVRPEGSVSTLKIQRTERGDSAVYLCASSLSAGSPLDEQFFGPGTRLTVL.

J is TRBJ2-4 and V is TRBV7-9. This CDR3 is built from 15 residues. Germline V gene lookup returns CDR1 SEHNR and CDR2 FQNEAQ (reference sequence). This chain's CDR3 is CASSFSVGAKNIQYF.

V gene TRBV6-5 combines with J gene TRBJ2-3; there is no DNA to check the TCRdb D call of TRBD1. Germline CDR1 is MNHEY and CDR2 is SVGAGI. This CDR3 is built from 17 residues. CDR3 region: CASSYFRGSGSTDTQYF.

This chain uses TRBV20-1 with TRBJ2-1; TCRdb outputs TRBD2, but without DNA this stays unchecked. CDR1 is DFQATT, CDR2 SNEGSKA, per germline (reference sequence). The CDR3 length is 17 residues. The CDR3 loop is CSARGGKGGPRGNEQFF.

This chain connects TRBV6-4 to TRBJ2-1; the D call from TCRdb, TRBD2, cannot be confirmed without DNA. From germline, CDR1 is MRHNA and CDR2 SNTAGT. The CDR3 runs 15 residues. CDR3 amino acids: CASSGAGGSYNEQFF.

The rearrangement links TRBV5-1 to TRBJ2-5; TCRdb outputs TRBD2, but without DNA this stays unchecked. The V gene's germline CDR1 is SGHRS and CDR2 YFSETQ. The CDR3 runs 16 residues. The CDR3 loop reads CASSLRRGPYQETQYF. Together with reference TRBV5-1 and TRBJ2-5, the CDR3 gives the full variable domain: KAGVTQTPRYLIKTRGQQVTLSCSPISGHRSVSWYQQTPGQGLQFLFEYFSETQRNKGNFPGRFSGRQFSNSRSEMNVSTLELGDSALYLCASSLRRGPYQETQYFGPGTRLLVL.

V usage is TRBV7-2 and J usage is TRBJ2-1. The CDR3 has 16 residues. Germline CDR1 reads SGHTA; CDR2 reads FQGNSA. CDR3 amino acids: CASSLESDLSYNEQFF.

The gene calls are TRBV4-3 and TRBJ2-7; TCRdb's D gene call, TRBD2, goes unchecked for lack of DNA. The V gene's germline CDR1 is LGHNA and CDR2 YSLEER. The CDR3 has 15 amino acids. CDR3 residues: CASSRVRAGAYEQYF.

The CDR3 protein is CASSLTPGSGNTIYF. V gene TRBV7-3 combines with J gene TRBJ1-3; with no DNA, the TCRdb D assignment of TRBD1 cannot be verified. The CDR3 covers 15 residues. Germline V gene sequence: CDR1 SGHTA, CDR2 FQGTGA.